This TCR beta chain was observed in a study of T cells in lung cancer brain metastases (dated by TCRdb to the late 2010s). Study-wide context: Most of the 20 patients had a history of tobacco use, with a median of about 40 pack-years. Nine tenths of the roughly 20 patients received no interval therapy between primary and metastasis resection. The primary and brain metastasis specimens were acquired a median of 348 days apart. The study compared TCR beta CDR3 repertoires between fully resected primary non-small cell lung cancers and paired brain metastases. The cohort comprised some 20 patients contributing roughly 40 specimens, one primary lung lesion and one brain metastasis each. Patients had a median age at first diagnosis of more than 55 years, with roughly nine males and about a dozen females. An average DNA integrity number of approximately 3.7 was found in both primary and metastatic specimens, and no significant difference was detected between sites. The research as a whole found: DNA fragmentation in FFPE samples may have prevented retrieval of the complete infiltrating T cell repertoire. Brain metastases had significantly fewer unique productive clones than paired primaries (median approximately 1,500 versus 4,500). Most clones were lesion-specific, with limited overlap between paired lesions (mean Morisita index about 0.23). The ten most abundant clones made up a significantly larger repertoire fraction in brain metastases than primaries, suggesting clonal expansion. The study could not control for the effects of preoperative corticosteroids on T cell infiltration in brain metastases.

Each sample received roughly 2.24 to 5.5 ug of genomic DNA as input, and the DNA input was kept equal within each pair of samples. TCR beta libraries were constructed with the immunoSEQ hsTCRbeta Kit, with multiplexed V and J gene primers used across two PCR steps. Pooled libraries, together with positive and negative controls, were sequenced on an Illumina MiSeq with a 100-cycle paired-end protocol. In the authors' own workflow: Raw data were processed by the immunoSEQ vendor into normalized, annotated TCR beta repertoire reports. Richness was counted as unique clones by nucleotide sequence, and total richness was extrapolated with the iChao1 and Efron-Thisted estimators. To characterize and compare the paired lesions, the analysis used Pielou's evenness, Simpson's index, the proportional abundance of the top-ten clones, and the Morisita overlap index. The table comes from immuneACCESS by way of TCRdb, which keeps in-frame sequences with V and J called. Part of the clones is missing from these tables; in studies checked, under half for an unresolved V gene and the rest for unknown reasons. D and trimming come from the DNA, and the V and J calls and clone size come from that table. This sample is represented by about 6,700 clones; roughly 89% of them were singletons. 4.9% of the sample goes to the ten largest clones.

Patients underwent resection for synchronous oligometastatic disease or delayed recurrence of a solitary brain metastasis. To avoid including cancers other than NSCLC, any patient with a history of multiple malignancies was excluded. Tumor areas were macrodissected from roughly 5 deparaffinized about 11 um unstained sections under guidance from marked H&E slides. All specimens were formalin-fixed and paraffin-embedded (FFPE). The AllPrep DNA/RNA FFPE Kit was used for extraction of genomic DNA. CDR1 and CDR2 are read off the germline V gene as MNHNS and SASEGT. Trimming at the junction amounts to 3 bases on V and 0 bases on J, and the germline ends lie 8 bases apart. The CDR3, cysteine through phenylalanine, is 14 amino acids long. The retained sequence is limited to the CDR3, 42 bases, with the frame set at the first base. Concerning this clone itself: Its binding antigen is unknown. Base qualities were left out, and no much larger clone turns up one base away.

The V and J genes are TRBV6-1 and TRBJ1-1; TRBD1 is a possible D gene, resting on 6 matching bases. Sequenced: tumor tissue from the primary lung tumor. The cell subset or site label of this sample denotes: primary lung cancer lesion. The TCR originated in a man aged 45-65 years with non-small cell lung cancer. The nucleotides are TGTGCCAGCAGTGAGACAGGACTGAACACTGAAGCTTTCTTT. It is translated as CASSETGLNTEAFF.